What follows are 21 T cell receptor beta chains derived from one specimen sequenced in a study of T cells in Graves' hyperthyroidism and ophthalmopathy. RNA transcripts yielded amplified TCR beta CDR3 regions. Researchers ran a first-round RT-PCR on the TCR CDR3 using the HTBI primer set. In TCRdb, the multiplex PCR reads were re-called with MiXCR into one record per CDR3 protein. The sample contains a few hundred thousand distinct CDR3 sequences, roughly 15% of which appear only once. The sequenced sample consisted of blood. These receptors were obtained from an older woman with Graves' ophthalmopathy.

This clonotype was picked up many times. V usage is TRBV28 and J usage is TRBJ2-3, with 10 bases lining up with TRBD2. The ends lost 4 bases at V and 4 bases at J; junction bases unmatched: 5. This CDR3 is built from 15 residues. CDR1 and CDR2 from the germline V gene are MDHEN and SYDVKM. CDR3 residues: CASSSSGSGADTQYF. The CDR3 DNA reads TGTGCCAGCAGTTCTAGCGGGAGTGGTGCAGATACGCAGTATTTT.

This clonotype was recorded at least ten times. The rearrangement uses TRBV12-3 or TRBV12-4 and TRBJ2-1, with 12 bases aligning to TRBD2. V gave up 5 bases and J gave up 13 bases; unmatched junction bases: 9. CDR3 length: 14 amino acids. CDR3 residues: CASSPGLAGSPQFF. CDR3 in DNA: TGTGCCAGCAGTCCCGGACTAGCGGGATCCCCCCAGTTCTTC.

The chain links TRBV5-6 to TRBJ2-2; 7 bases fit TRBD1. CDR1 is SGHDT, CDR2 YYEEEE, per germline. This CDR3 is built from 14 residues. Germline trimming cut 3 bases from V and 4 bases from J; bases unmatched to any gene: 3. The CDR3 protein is CASSWDRPTGELFF. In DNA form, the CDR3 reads TGTGCCAGCAGCTGGGACAGACCCACCGGGGAGCTGTTTTTT.

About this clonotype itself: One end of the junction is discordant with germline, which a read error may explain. This CDR3 reads CANSYSYGVPEAFF. The CDR3 nucleotides are TGTGCCAACAGTTACTCCTATGGGGTCCCTGAAGCTTTCTTT. The chain recombines TRBV6-6 with TRBJ1-1; D remains ambiguous. The CDR3 consists of 14 residues. From germline, CDR1 is MNHNY and CDR2 SVGAGI (reference sequence).

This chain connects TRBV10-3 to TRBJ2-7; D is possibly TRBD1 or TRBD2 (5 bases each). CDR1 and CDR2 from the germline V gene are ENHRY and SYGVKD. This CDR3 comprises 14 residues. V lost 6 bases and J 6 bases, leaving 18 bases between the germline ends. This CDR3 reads CAIRDRDHPGEQYF. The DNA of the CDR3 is TGTGCCATCAGAGATAGGGACCATCCAGGCGAGCAGTACTTC.

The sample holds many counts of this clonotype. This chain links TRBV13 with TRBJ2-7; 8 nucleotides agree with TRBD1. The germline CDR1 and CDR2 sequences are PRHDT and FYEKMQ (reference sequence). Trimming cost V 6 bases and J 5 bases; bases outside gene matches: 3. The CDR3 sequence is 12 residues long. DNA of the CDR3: TGTGCCAGCAGAGCAGGGGGCCACGAGCAGTACTTC. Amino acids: CASRAGGHEQYF.

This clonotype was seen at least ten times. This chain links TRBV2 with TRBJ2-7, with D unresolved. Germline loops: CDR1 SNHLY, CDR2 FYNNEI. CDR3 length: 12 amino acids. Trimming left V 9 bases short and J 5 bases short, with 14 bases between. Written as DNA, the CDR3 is TGTGCCAGAGGAGCACCCCGGGACGAGCAGTACTTC. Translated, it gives CARGAPRDEQYF.

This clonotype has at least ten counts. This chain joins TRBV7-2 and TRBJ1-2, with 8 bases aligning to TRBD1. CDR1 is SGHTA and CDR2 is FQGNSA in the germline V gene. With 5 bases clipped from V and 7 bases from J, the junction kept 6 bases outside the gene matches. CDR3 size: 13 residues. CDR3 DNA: TGTGCCAGCAGCCCGGACAGGGTAGTTGGCTACACCTTC. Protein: CASSPDRVVGYTF.

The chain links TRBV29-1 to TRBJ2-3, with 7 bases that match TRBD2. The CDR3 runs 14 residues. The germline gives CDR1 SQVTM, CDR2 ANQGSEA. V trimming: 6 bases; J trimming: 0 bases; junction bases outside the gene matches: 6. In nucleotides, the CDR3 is TGCAGCGTGGCGGGAGCCACTAGCACAGATACGCAGTATTTT. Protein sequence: CSVAGATSTDTQYF.

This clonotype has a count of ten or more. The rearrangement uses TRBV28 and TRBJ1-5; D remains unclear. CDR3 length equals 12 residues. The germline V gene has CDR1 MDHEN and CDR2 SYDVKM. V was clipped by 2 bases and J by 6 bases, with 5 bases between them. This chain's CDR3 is CASSLALQPQHF. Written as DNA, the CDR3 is TGTGCCAGCAGTTTAGCTCTTCAGCCCCAGCATTTT.

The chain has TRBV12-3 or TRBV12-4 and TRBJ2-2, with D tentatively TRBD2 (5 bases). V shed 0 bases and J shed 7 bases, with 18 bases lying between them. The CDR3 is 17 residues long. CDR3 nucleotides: TGTGCCAGCAGTTTAGCGGGGTCCAAAGGGAGTCGCGGGGAGCTGTTTTTT. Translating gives CASSLAGSKGSRGELFF.

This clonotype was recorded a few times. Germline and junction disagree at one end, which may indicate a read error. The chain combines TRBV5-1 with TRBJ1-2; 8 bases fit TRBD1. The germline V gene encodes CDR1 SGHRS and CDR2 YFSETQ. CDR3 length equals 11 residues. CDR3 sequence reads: CASSTGTGSTF. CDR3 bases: TGCGCCAGCAGCACCGGGACAGGCTCCACCTTC. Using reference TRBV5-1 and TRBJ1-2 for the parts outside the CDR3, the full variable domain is KAGVTQTPRYLIKTRGQQVTLSCSPISGHRSVSWYQQTPGQGLQFLFEYFSETQRNKGNFPGRFSGRQFSNSRSEMNVSTLELGDSALYLCASSTGTGSTFGSGTRLTVV.

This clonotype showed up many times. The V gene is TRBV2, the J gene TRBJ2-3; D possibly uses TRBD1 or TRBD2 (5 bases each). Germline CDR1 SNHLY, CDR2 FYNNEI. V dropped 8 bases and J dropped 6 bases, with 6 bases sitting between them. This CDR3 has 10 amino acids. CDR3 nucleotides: TGTGCCAGCTGGGGGGATACGCAGTATTTT. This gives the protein CASWGDTQYF.

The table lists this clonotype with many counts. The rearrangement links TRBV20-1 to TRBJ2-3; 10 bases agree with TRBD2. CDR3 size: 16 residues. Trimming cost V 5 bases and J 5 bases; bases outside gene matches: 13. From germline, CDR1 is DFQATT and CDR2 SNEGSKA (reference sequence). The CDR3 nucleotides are TGCAGTGCTTCTCCCTCTGCTAGCGGGAGTGGAGATACGCAGTATTTT. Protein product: CSASPSASGSGDTQYF.

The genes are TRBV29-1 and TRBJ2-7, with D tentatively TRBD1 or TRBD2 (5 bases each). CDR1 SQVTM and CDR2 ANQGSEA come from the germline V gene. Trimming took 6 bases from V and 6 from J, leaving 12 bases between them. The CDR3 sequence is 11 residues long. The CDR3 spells CSVLGEPEQYF. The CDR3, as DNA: TGCAGCGTCCTGGGGGAGCCCGAGCAGTACTTC.

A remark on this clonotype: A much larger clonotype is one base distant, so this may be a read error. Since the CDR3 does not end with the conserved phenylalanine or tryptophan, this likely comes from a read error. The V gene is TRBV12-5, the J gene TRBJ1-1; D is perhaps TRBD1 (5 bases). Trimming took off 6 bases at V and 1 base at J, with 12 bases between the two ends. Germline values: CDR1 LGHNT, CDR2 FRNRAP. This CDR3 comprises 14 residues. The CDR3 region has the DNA TGTGCTAGTGGGGGGGAGACGGAGAACACTGAAGCTTTCCTT. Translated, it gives CASGGETENTEAFL.

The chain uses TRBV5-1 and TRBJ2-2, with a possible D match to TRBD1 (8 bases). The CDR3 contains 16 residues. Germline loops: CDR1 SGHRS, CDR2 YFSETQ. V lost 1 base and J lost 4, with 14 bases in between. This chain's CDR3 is CASSLLQGGTTGELFF. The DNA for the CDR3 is TGCGCCAGCAGCTTGTTACAGGGGGGGACCACCGGGGAGCTGTTTTTT. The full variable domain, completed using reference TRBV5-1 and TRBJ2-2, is KAGVTQTPRYLIKTRGQQVTLSCSPISGHRSVSWYQQTPGQGLQFLFEYFSETQRNKGNFPGRFSGRQFSNSRSEMNVSTLELGDSALYLCASSLLQGGTTGELFFGEGSRLTVL.

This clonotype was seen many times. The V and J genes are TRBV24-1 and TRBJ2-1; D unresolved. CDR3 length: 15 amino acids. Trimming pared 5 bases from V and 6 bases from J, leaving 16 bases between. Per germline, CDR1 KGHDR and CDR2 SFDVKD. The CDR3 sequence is CATSGSGPQINEQFF. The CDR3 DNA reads TGTGCCACCAGTGGTTCAGGACCACAAATCAATGAGCAGTTCTTC.

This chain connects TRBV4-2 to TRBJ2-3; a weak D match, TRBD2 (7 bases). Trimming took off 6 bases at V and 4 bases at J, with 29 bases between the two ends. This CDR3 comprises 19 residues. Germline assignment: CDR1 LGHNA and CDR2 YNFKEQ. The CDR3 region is CASSKLVGGGRESADTQYF. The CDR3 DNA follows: TGTGCCAGCAGTAAACTGGTGGGGGGCGGGCGGGAGTCCGCAGATACGCAGTATTTT.

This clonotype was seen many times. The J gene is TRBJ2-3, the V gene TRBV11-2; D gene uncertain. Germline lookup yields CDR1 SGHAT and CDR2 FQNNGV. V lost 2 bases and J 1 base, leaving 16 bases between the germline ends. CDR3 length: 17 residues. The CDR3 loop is CASSLSGSSWGTDTQYF. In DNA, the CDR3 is TGTGCCAGCAGCTTAAGTGGTAGTAGCTGGGGCACAGATACGCAGTATTTT.

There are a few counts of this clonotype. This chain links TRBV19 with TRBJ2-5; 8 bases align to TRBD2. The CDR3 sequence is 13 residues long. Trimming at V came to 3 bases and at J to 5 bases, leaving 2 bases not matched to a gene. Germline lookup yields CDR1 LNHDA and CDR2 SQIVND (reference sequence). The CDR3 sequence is CASSIRGGETQYF. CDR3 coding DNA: TGTGCCAGTAGTATTCGGGGGGGCGAGACCCAGTACTTC.